Listed below are T cell receptor beta chains from one sample, sequenced in a study of blood T cell repertoires in COVID-19. Measured with immunoSEQ multiplex PCR; TCRdb has only the in-frame clones, and not every one. The sample lists approximately 150,000 clones, 75% to 90% occurring once. The source material was PBMCs or T cells enriched from blood (not recorded which). The receptors shown here come from a woman in her thirties or forties who had been exposed to COVID-19. The CDR3 runs from the conserved cysteine through the conserved F or W. A D gene is named only where the DNA matches it firmly. A clone size is listed for some rows: how often the clone was seen (once, few, many), or a class if it is expanded.

CASSLGGLQETQYF	TGTGCCAGCAGCCTGGGGGGACTCCAAGAGACCCAGTACTTC	NA	NA	TRBJ2-5	TRBV5-4
CASSLGAGSSETQYF	TGTGCCAGCAGCTTAGGCGCAGGGTCAAGCGAGACCCAGTACTTC	NA	NA	TRBJ2-5	TRBV7-9
CASSLGRRQGNSGYTF	TGTGCCAGCAGTTTAGGTAGGAGACAGGGGAATAGTGGCTACACCTTC	NA	TRBD1	TRBJ1-2	TRBV27
CASIPYRGGTGELFF	TGTGCCAGCATTCCCTACCGGGGGGGCACCGGGGAGCTGTTTTTT	NA	TRBD2	TRBJ2-2	TRBV27
CASSYLWDSSYEQYF	TGTGCCAGCAGTTATTTATGGGACTCCTCCTACGAGCAGTACTTC	NA	NA	TRBJ2-7	TRBV27
CASSTSGDVNEQFF	TGCGCCAGCAGCACTAGCGGAGACGTGAATGAGCAGTTCTTC	NA	TRBD2	TRBJ2-1	TRBV10-2
CASSQGGDRDHEQYF	TGCGCCAGCAGCCAGGGAGGGGACAGGGACCACGAGCAGTACTTC	NA	TRBD1	TRBJ2-7	TRBV4-3
CASSFEPSGPYNEQFF	TGTGCCAGCAGCTTCGAACCAAGCGGGCCCTACAATGAGCAGTTCTTC	NA	NA	TRBJ2-1	TRBV3-1/TRBV3-2
CASSAQGVGYNEQFF	TGTGCCAGCAGCGCCCAGGGGGTGGGGTACAATGAGCAGTTCTTC	NA	TRBD1	TRBJ2-1	TRBV9
CASSDTRDGLEQYF	TGCGCCAGCAGCGACACCAGGGATGGATTGGAGCAGTACTTC	NA	NA	TRBJ2-7	TRBV5-1
CASSPGGGYEQYF	TGTGCCAGCAGCCCAGGGGGCGGCTACGAGCAGTACTTC	NA	TRBD1	TRBJ2-7	TRBV7-9
CASSTLGTGFNSPLHF	TGTGCCAGCAGCACCCTTGGGACAGGGTTTAATTCACCCCTCCACTTT	NA	TRBD1	TRBJ1-6	TRBV13
CATSWDRSNYGYTF	TGTGCCACCAGTTGGGACAGATCTAACTATGGCTACACCTTC	NA	TRBD1	TRBJ1-2	TRBV24-1
CASSEGGYEQYF	TGTGCCAGCAGCGAGGGTGGGTACGAGCAGTACTTC	NA	NA	TRBJ2-7	TRBV3-1/TRBV3-2
CASSKTGGGEQYF	TGTGCCAGCAGCAAAACAGGGGGTGGCGAGCAGTACTTC	NA	TRBD1	TRBJ2-7	TRBV6-2/TRBV6-3
CASSFQGPSNQPQHF	TGTGCCAGCAGTTTCCAGGGGCCTAGCAATCAGCCCCAGCATTTT	NA	NA	TRBJ1-5	TRBV28
CAISESEAQYF	TGTGCCATCAGTGAGTCTGAGGCGCAGTATTTT	few	NA	TRBJ2-3	TRBV10-3
CASSSLIRVSGNTIYF	TGTGCCAGCAGTTCCCTCATCCGGGTGTCTGGAAACACCATATATTTT	NA	NA	TRBJ1-3	TRBV28
CASSLVFGQGNTEAFF	TGTGCCAGCAGCTTAGTCTTTGGGCAGGGAAACACTGAAGCTTTCTTT	NA	NA	TRBJ1-1	TRBV7-8
CASSQWVDRVNHGYTF	TGCGCCAGCAGTCAATGGGTGGACAGGGTAAACCATGGCTACACCTTC	few	TRBD1	TRBJ1-2	TRBV23-1
CASKLDREGGYTF	TGCGCCAGTAAGTTGGACAGGGAGGGAGGCTACACCTTC	NA	TRBD1	TRBJ1-2	TRBV10-2
CAISSLAGGIYNEQFF	TGTGCCATCAGTTCGCTAGCGGGAGGGATCTACAATGAGCAGTTCTTC	NA	TRBD2	TRBJ2-1	TRBV10-3
CATSDWKGGSDNRTKSSYEQYF	TGTGCCACCAGTGATTGGAAAGGGGGCTCAGATAATCGGACTAAAAGCTCCTACGAGCAGTACTTC	NA	NA	TRBJ2-7	TRBV24-1
CASSSGIREALHF	TGTGCCAGCAGCTCTGGGATCCGGGAGGCCCTCCACTTT	NA	NA	TRBJ1-6	TRBV7-2
CASSPRPSGGVLYNEQFF	TGTGCCAGCTCACCAAGGCCTAGCGGGGGGGTTTTATACAATGAGCAGTTCTTC	NA	TRBD2	TRBJ2-1	TRBV18
CASSLGQNDNSPLHF	TGTGCCAGCAGCTTAGGACAGAATGACAATTCACCCCTCCACTTT	NA	NA	TRBJ1-6	TRBV9
CAISDRDRGADTQYF	TGTGCCATCAGTGACCGGGACAGGGGGGCAGATACGCAGTATTTT	once	TRBD1	TRBJ2-3	TRBV10-3
CASSRPAGKETQYF	TGTGCCAGCAGCCGGCCAGCGGGAAAAGAGACCCAGTACTTC	NA	TRBD2	TRBJ2-5	TRBV3-1/TRBV3-2
CSAKGADTQYF	TGCAGCGCGAAAGGGGCAGATACGCAGTATTTT	NA	NA	TRBJ2-3	TRBV29-1
CASSPSPDLAGVTYEQYF	TGTGCCAGCTCACCATCTCCCGATCTAGCGGGAGTTACTTACGAGCAGTACTTC	NA	TRBD2	TRBJ2-7	TRBV18
CASSHGQGSEQYF	TGTGCCAGCAGCCATGGACAGGGGAGTGAGCAGTACTTC	NA	TRBD1	TRBJ2-7	TRBV9